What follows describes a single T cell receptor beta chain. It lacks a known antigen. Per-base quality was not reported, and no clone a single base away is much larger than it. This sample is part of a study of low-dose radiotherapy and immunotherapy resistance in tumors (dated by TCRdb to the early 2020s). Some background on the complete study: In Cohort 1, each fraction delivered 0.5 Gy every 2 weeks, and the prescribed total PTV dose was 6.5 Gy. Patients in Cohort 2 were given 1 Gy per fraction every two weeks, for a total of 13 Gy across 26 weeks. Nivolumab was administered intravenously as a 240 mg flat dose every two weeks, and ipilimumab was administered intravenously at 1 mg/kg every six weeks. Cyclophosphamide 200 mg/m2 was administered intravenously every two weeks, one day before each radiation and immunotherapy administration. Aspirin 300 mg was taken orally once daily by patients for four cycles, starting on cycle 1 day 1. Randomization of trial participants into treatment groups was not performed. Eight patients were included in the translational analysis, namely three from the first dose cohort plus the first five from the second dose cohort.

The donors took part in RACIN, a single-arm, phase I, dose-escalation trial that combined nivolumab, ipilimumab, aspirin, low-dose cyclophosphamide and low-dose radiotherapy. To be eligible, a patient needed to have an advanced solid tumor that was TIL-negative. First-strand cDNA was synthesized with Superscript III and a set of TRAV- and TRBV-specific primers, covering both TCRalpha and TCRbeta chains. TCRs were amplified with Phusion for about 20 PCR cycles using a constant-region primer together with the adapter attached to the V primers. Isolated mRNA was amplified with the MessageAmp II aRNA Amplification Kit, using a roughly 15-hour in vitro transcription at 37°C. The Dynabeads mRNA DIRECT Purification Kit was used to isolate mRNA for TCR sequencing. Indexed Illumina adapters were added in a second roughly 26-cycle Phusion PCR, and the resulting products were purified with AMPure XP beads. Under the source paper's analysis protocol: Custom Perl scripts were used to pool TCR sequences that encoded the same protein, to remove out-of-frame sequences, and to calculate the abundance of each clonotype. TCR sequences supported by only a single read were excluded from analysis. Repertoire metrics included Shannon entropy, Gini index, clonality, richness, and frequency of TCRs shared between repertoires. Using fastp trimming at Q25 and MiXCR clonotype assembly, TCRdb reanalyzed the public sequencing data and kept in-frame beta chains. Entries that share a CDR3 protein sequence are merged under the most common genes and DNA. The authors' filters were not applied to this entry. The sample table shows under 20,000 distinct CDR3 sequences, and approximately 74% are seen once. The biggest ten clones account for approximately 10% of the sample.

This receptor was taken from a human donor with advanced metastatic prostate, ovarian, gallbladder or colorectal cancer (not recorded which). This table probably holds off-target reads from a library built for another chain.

The CDR3 corresponds to CASSTSTYGYTF. The DNA sequence is given as TGTGCCAGCAGCACGTCGACCTATGGCTACACCTTC. The rearrangement combines TRBV28 with TRBJ1-2, with no D gene named confidently. Taken from cysteine to phenylalanine, the CDR3 has 12 residues. Of the read, only the CDR3 DNA is kept; its 36 bases are in frame from base 1. Sequences MDHEN (CDR1) and SYDVKM (CDR2) are obtained from the germline V gene. The trim is 6 bases for V and 4 bases for J, with a gap of 9 bases between the germline ends.